The 10 T cell receptor beta chains given below trace back to one sample, sequenced in a study of metastatic and nonmetastatic thyroid tumors. With MiXCR, TCRdb called clones anew from the PCR reads. The repertoire holds around 26,000 clones, about 20% seen once, with 6.5% to 9.5% in the top ten. Not a single patient had been given any form of treatment at any point before undergoing thyroid surgery. Input material: blood. The origin of the receptors is a female donor with papillary thyroid cancer or a benign thyroid nodule (not recorded which). Some clones in this sample may be carry-over from other donors' samples.

CDR3 in amino acids: CASKVPGNAGNTIYF. CDR3 nucleotide sequence: TGTGCCAGTAAGGTCCCAGGGAACGCTGGAAACACCATATATTTT. The rearrangement uses TRBV19 and TRBJ1-3; possible D gene TRBD1, 5 bases. Germline V gene lookup returns CDR1 LNHDA and CDR2 SQIVND (reference sequence). The CDR3 has 15 residues. The V end lost 7 bases, the J end lost 2 bases, and 15 bases lay between the germline ends.

There are many counts of this clone. The chain couples TRBV12-3 or TRBV12-4 to TRBJ2-5, with 9 bases aligning to TRBD1. V lost 5 bases to trimming and J lost 5 bases; unmatched junction nucleotides: 3. The CDR3 consists of 13 residues. This CDR3 is CASSRTGEETQYF. The CDR3 DNA follows: TGTGCCAGCAGTCGGACAGGGGAGGAGACCCAGTACTTC.

The sample holds many counts of this clone. CDR3 DNA: TGTGCCAGCAGCTTAGTACCAGGGCCCGACGAGCAGTACTTC. Translating gives CASSLVPGPDEQYF. The chain is built from TRBV7-2 and TRBJ2-7; TRBD1 is a possible D gene (5 bases). This CDR3 spans 14 amino acids. CDR1 and CDR2 (germline): SGHTA, FQGNSA. Trimming shortened V by 1 base and J by 5 bases, and 12 bases separated the two germline ends.

This clone is medium-sized in the sample. The chain has TRBV19 and TRBJ2-1; D perhaps matches TRBD1 (6 bases). This CDR3 spans 15 amino acids. Germline CDR1 reads LNHDA; CDR2 reads SQIVND (reference sequence). Trimming removed 3 bases at V and 3 bases at J, with 12 bases between. DNA for the CDR3: TGTGCCAGTAGTATCCAGGGGATTGGCTACAATGAGCAGTTCTTC. Its translation is CASSIQGIGYNEQFF.

In its sample, this clone ranks as medium-sized. The gene calls are TRBV12-3 or TRBV12-4 and TRBJ1-6; TRBD1 aligns across 7 bases. This CDR3 is 15 amino acids long. The V segment lost 7 bases and the J segment 6 bases; nucleotides outside the gene matches: 9. The CDR3 region is CASTLSSGGNSPLHF. For the CDR3, the DNA is TGTGCCAGCACCCTGAGTTCAGGGGGTAATTCACCCCTCCACTTT.

This clone is medium-sized (0.01 to 0.1%) within its sample. Other DNA sequences within the sample encode an identical CDR3. The chain combines TRBV20-1 with TRBJ2-7; D remains ambiguous. The CDR3 consists of 12 residues. In germline, CDR1 is DFQATT, CDR2 SNEGSKA (reference sequence). V was cut by 4 bases and J by 7 bases, with 14 bases left in between. CDR3 nucleotides: TGCAGTGCTACCGTACCCTGGGAAGAGCAGTACTTC. This translates into CSATVPWEEQYF.

This clone was seen repeatedly, ten times or more. A single base separates this from a much larger clone, so it may be a read error. Other DNA sequences from this sample encode an identical CDR3 as well. J is TRBJ2-3 and V is TRBV6-4; D is uncertain. The V gene's germline CDR1 is MRHNA and CDR2 SNTAGT. The V gene lost 6 bases and the J gene lost 0 bases, with 7 bases spanning the gap. The CDR3 sequence is 13 residues long. CDR3 sequence reads: CASSDGSTDTQYF. The CDR3, as DNA: TGTGCCAGCAGCGATGGGAGCACAGATACGCAGTATTTT.

In this sample, this clone turned up a few times. Because the CDR3 is missing its conserved closing phenylalanine or tryptophan, this is likely a read error. The gene calls are TRBV6-4 and TRBJ2-6, with 12 bases matching TRBD2. Germline V gene data show CDR1 as MRHNA and CDR2 as SNTAGT. The CDR3 runs to 17 residues. CDR3 sequence: CASSQTSGSFGANVLTL. CDR3 DNA: TGTGCCAGCAGCCAGACTAGCGGGAGCTTTGGGGCAAACGTCCTGACTTTA.

Ten or more counts support this clone. This chain links TRBV2 with TRBJ1-6, with 7 bases identical to TRBD1. CDR1 is SNHLY and CDR2 is FYNNEI in the germline V gene. Germline trimming cut 7 bases from V and 8 bases from J; bases unmatched to any gene: 5. CDR3 length: 13 residues. CDR3 amino acids: CASKTGSDSPLHF. The CDR3 DNA reads TGTGCCAGCAAGACAGGGTCGGATTCACCCCTCCACTTT.

By share, this clone counts as medium-sized (0.01 to 0.1%). The gene calls are TRBV28 and TRBJ1-6; 7 bases agree with TRBD1. CDR1 MDHEN and CDR2 SYDVKM come from the germline V gene. The V segment lost 2 bases and the J segment 6 bases; nucleotides outside the gene matches: 7. CDR3 length: 16 residues. Here the CDR3 reads CASSLREGAGNSPLHF. CDR3 DNA sequence: TGTGCCAGCAGTTTACGAGAGGGGGCGGGTAATTCACCCCTCCACTTT.